The rows below give T cell receptor beta chains drawn from one sample of a study of blood T cell repertoires in COVID-19. This table comes from immunoSEQ multiplex PCR, and its TCRdb copy is limited to in-frame clones, with some not included. The repertoire holds roughly 220,000 clones, around 88% seen once, with 14% to 15% in the top ten. Sequencing used PBMCs or T cells enriched from blood (not recorded which). These receptor sequences come from a woman between 50 and 59 years old with acute COVID-19. Both conserved end residues are part of each CDR3. Fields, in order: J gene, CDR3 length, clone size, V gene, CDR3 protein. Clone size appears in some rows only: once, few, many, or a class for an expanded clone.

>TRBJ1-2|14|few|TRBV7-2
CASSLYGLLYGYTF
>TRBJ2-1|16|.|TRBV6-2/TRBV6-3
CASSSPLAGKYNEQFF
>TRBJ1-1|14|.|TRBV29-1
CSVTPLAGNTEAFF
>TRBJ2-7|14|few|TRBV5-1
CASSLDPSGGEQYF
>TRBJ2-7|14|once|TRBV7-9
CASSLGTSSYEQYF
>TRBJ1-2|10|.|TRBV20-1
CSASDYGYTF
>TRBJ2-2|16|.|TRBV5-4
CASSLFGGGNTGELFF
>TRBJ2-7|14|.|TRBV28
CASWAGTNLYEQYF
>TRBJ2-1|12|.|TRBV19
CASSMSGYEQFF
>TRBJ2-3|14|.|TRBV4-3
CASSQDRGGDTQYF
>TRBJ1-4|12|.|TRBV2
CASRQGDEKLFF
>TRBJ1-1|14|.|TRBV6-2/TRBV6-3
CASSYLSVNTEAFF
>TRBJ2-7|14|few|TRBV5-1
CASSSPSGSYEQYF
>TRBJ2-1|14|few|TRBV27
CASSLRLARNEQFF
>TRBJ2-7|15|few|TRBV9
CASSGPARGEGEQYF
>TRBJ2-7|15|.|TRBV4-1
CASSQVDRAKNEQYF
>TRBJ1-3|15|.|TRBV28
CASSSHRDSGNTIYF
>TRBJ2-2|16|.|TRBV29-1
CSVEDPSLGGGGELFF
>TRBJ2-1|12|.|TRBV3-1/TRBV3-2
CASSQPGLGFIF
>TRBJ2-7|12|.|TRBV2
CASSPSVFEQYF
>TRBJ2-7|15|.|TRBV28
CASSLFTSSSYEQYF
>TRBJ2-1|16|.|TRBV28
CASSRWGGGGGNEQFF
>TRBJ1-4|14|.|TRBV28
CASNLRQGNEKLFF
>TRBJ1-1|15|.|TRBV19
CASSLGEAVNTEAFF
>TRBJ1-5|14|.|TRBV19
CASSSRGVSQPQHF
>TRBJ1-2|14|.|TRBV30
CAWSDPGQGSGYTF
>TRBJ1-6|13|few|TRBV14
CASSQQQGAPLHF
>TRBJ2-1|19|.|TRBV5-1
CASSLKTGTGMSSYNEQFF
>TRBJ2-1|14|.|TRBV2
CASSRDRGHNEQFF
>TRBJ2-2|16|.|TRBV9
CASSVVAGANTGELFF
>TRBJ2-1|17|once|TRBV5-1
CASSLPRGGKPTREQFF
>TRBJ2-5|17|.|TRBV7-9
CASSLIRGSGREETQYF
>TRBJ2-2|17|.|TRBV9
CASSVAGTTANTGELFF
>TRBJ1-2|14|.|TRBV7-9
CASSPGQGKYGYTF
>TRBJ1-5|13|.|TRBV28
CASRRGINQPQHF
>TRBJ2-3|15|.|TRBV7-9
CASSTRAGRTDTQYF
>TRBJ1-1|13|.|TRBV7-2
CASSPTGNTEAFF
>TRBJ1-2|12|.|TRBV19
CASSPQGGGYTF
>TRBJ2-6|17|.|TRBV6-4
CASSAGQGPSGANVLTF
>TRBJ2-2|16|once|TRBV28
CASSFDSLANTGELFF
>TRBJ1-1|15|.|TRBV19
CASSAPGKWGTEAFF
>TRBJ2-2|14|.|TRBV7-9
CASSASANTGELFF
>TRBJ1-3|15|.|TRBV15
CATSREGVFGNTIYF
>TRBJ2-3|16|.|TRBV7-9
CASSQRSTGPTDTQYF
>TRBJ2-7|14|few|TRBV5-4
CASSLGTGAYEQYF
>TRBJ2-2|18|.|TRBV20-1
CSASPPSGLAAYTGELFF
>TRBJ2-7|13|.|TRBV7-9
CASSSTGLNEQYF
>TRBJ2-1|16|.|TRBV6-5
CASSYAGTSSYNEQFF
>TRBJ1-4|15|.|TRBV6-5
CASSLGQGLNEKLFF
>TRBJ2-7|11|.|TRBV7-9
CASSPAYEQYF
>TRBJ1-3|13|.|TRBV7-2
CASSFRRGNTIYF
>TRBJ2-4|15|once|TRBV18
CASSPPLAYKNIQYF
>TRBJ2-7|17|.|TRBV3-1/TRBV3-2
CASSQTPTLADSYEQYF